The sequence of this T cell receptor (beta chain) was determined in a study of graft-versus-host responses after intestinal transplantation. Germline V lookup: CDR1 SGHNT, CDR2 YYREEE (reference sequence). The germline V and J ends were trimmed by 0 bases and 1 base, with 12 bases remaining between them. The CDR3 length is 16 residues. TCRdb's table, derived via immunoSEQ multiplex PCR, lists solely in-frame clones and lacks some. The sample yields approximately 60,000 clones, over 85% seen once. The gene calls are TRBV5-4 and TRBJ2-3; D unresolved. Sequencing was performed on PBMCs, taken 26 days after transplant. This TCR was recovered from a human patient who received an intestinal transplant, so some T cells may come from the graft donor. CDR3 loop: CASSLGWPTRTDTQYF. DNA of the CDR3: TGTGCCAGCAGCTTGGGTTGGCCAACACGCACAGATACGCAGTATTTT.